The rows below give T cell receptor beta chains drawn from one sample of a study of blood T cells in healthy people across ages. TCRdb processed the 5' RACE reads anew with MiXCR; each CDR3 protein has one entry. This table has nearly 800,000 distinct CDR3 sequences, 20% to 25% appearing once. These data were likewise used in another study, on T cells of mothers and their children.

Sequencing used blood. The receptors were sampled from a boy between 10 and 17 years old in good health. CDR3s include the opening cysteine and the closing phenylalanine or tryptophan. The D gene is left open where the match is weak. Only some rows state a clone size, as once, few, many or a class for expanded clones.

TRBJ2-7	TRBV5-5	.	.	CASSLFRTEGDEQYF	TGTGCCAGCAGCTTGTTCCGGACAGAGGGCGACGAGCAGTACTTC
TRBJ2-1	TRBV6-5	TRBD1	.	CASSYSGQGYNEQFF	TGTGCCAGCAGTTACTCCGGACAGGGTTACAATGAGCAGTTCTTC
TRBJ1-3	TRBV9	.	.	CASSVGHQKGGNTIYF	TGTGCCAGCAGCGTGGGACATCAAAAAGGGGGAAACACCATATATTTT
TRBJ2-1	TRBV5-1	TRBD2	few	CASSPRGVSGVAYNEQFF	TGCGCCAGCAGCCCCCGGGGGGTTAGCGGTGTTGCCTACAATGAGCAGTTCTTC
TRBJ2-1	TRBV28	TRBD2	.	CASSWGLAGGPVNEQFF	TGTGCCAGCAGTTGGGGACTAGCGGGAGGGCCCGTCAATGAGCAGTTCTTC
TRBJ1-6	TRBV28	.	.	CASSLLAWGARSSYNSPLHF	TGTGCCAGCAGTTTATTGGCATGGGGTGCCAGGAGCTCCTATAATTCACCCCTCCACTTT
TRBJ2-3	TRBV4-3	.	few	CASSQVVPNTQYF	TGCGCCAGCAGCCAAGTTGTACCGAATACGCAGTATTTT
TRBJ2-5	TRBV28	TRBD2	.	CVSTSGAKGQETQYF	TGTGTCTCGACTAGCGGGGCGAAGGGGCAAGAGACCCAGTACTTC
TRBJ2-7	TRBV6-1	TRBD1	.	CASSEEGTGLTGPYEQYF	TGTGCCAGCAGTGAAGAAGGGACAGGGCTCACGGGCCCCTACGAGCAGTACTTC
TRBJ2-2	TRBV20-1	TRBD2	.	CSASSGRSGELFF	TGCAGTGCTAGTAGCGGGAGGTCCGGGGAGCTGTTTTTT
TRBJ1-5	TRBV7-2	.	.	CASSFKASNQPQHF	TGTGCCAGCAGCTTCAAGGCTAGCAATCAGCCCCAGCATTTT
TRBJ2-7	TRBV7-2	TRBD1	few	CASSPDRERGLTYEQYF	TGTGCCAGCAGCCCGGACAGGGAGAGGGGTCTTACTTACGAGCAGTACTTC
TRBJ2-7	TRBV6-2/TRBV6-3	.	few	CASSRGEHEQYF	TGTGCCAGCAGTCGCGGGGAGCACGAGCAGTACTTC
TRBJ1-4	TRBV29-1	.	few	CSASVRTEEKLFF	TGCAGCGCTTCCGTCCGGACAGAGGAAAAACTGTTTTTT
TRBJ2-3	TRBV28	.	few	CASSFSAVTDTQYF	TGTGCCAGCAGTTTCTCGGCCGTCACAGATACGCAGTATTTT
TRBJ2-2	TRBV29-1	TRBD1	.	CSVETGKIHTGELFF	TGCAGCGTGGAGACAGGGAAGATTCACACCGGGGAGCTGTTTTTT
TRBJ2-1	TRBV29-1	.	.	CRHPGARGSYNEQFF	TGCAGGCACCCCGGGGCGCGCGGGTCCTACAATGAGCAGTTCTTC
TRBJ2-1	TRBV30	TRBD2	.	CAWISGGAYNEQFF	TGTGCCTGGATCAGCGGGGGGGCTTACAATGAGCAGTTCTTC
TRBJ1-1	TRBV12-3/TRBV12-4	.	.	CASSLADIDTEAFF	TGTGCCAGCAGTTTAGCTGATATAGACACTGAAGCTTTCTTT
TRBJ2-1	TRBV6-2/TRBV6-3	.	few	CASSYGQGRGRIGEQFF	TGTGCCAGCAGTTACGGGCAGGGTAGAGGGAGAATAGGTGAGCAGTTCTTC
TRBJ1-2	TRBV7-2	.	.	CASSFFGQNYGYTF	TGTGCCAGCAGCTTCTTCGGACAAAACTATGGCTACACCTTC
TRBJ2-1	TRBV15	.	many	CATSRDPRAGPLFF	TGTGCCACCAGCAGAGATCCGCGAGCGGGTCCTTTGTTCTTC
TRBJ2-5	TRBV5-1	.	few	CASSDGLRETQYF	TGCGCCAGCAGCGATGGCCTCCGAGAGACCCAGTACTTC
TRBJ1-5	TRBV7-9	.	few	CASSQNGPQHF	TGTGCCAGCAGCCAAAATGGGCCCCAGCATTTT
TRBJ2-5	TRBV7-3	.	.	CASSLRPRETQYF	TGTGCCAGCAGCCTCCGGCCCCGGGAGACCCAGTACTTC
TRBJ2-5	TRBV7-9	.	.	CASSPQSARLGVTQYF	TGTGCCAGCAGCCCCCAATCGGCGAGACTAGGTGTGACCCAGTACTTC
TRBJ1-6	TRBV12-3/TRBV12-4	.	few	CASSFLGSNSPLHF	TGTGCCAGCAGTTTTTTGGGTTCTAATTCACCCCTCCACTTT
TRBJ2-3	TRBV11-2	.	.	CASSDEGGRTSTDTQYF	TGTGCCAGCAGCGACGAGGGCGGGCGGACTAGCACAGATACGCAGTATTTT
TRBJ2-7	TRBV4-3	TRBD2	.	CASSTWAIGRGAYEQYF	TGCGCCAGCAGCACTTGGGCGATCGGACGGGGGGCCTACGAGCAGTACTTC
TRBJ2-3	TRBV28	TRBD1	.	CASSHDRVVDTQYF	TGTGCCAGCAGCCACGACAGGGTGGTAGATACGCAGTATTTT
TRBJ2-5	TRBV4-1	.	.	CASSPEGLQETQYF	TGCGCCAGCAGCCCAGAGGGACTTCAAGAGACCCAGTACTTC
TRBJ1-5	TRBV7-2	TRBD1	.	CASSLGLQGAQSNQPQHF	TGTGCCAGCAGCTTAGGATTACAGGGGGCGCAGAGCAATCAGCCCCAGCATTTT
TRBJ1-4	TRBV19	.	.	CASNWPGATNEKLFF	TGTGCCAGTAACTGGCCCGGTGCAACTAATGAAAAACTGTTTTTT
TRBJ1-4	TRBV2	.	.	CASRTSPGPQGGKLFF	TGTGCCAGCAGAACTTCTCCGGGACCACAAGGCGGAAAACTGTTTTTT
TRBJ2-7	TRBV28	.	many	CASSTMGAPYPYEQYF	TGTGCCAGCAGCACCATGGGGGCCCCATATCCCTACGAGCAGTACTTC
TRBJ1-1	TRBV20-1	TRBD1	.	CSATRAWEGAIEAFF	TGCAGTGCTACTCGAGCCTGGGAGGGGGCCATTGAAGCTTTCTTT
TRBJ2-1	TRBV3-1	.	few	CASSQAVNEQFF	TGTGCCAGCAGCCAAGCAGTCAATGAGCAGTTCTTC
TRBJ1-1	TRBV5-1	.	.	CASSSPLGVNTEAFF	TGCGCCAGCAGCTCGCCCCTTGGGGTGAACACTGAAGCTTTCTTT
TRBJ2-5	TRBV15	.	.	CATSKDSSQETQYF	TGTGCCACCAGCAAGGACAGTAGTCAAGAGACCCAGTACTTC
TRBJ2-7	TRBV5-6	.	many	CASSLSPTYEQYF	TGTGCCAGCAGCTTGAGTCCAACCTACGAGCAGTACTTC
TRBJ2-7	TRBV6-1	TRBD1	.	CASKKKPDRGWSYEQYF	TGTGCCAGCAAAAAAAAACCGGACAGGGGATGGTCCTACGAGCAGTACTTC
TRBJ1-1	TRBV18	.	.	CASSLGPSGPNTEAFF	TGTGCCAGCTCACTAGGCCCTAGTGGGCCTAACACTGAAGCTTTCTTT
TRBJ2-1	TRBV4-1	.	.	CASSSTDWGGQFF	TGCGCCAGCAGCTCGACGGACTGGGGCGGGCAGTTCTTC
TRBJ2-3	TRBV28	.	few	CASSYGEDTQYF	TGTGCCAGCAGTTACGGTGAGGATACGCAGTACTTT
TRBJ2-7	TRBV4-3	.	.	CASSQVLRRGEQYF	TGCGCCAGCAGCCAAGTGCTCCGACGAGGCGAGCAGTACTTC
TRBJ2-7	TRBV20-1	TRBD1	few	CSAQSRDSYTYEQYF	TGCAGTGCTCAAAGCCGGGACAGCTATACCTACGAGCAGTACTTC
TRBJ2-1	TRBV28	.	few	CASSLVLSYNEQFF	TGTGCCAGCAGTTTAGTCCTCTCCTACAATGAGCAGTTCTTC
TRBJ1-4	TRBV12-3/TRBV12-4	TRBD1	few	CASSQRQGERKLFF	TGTGCCAGCAGTCAACGACAGGGAGAGCGAAAACTGTTTTTT
TRBJ1-3	TRBV12-3/TRBV12-4	.	.	CASRIGSTIYF	TGTGCCAGCAGGATCGGAAGCACCATATATTTT
TRBJ2-7	TRBV2	TRBD1	few	CASEQGYEQYF	TGTGCCAGCGAACAGGGGTACGAGCAGTACTTC
TRBJ2-5	TRBV29-1	TRBD1	.	CSVGLPGTEETQYF	TGCAGCGTTGGCCTTCCCGGGACAGAAGAGACCCAGTACTTC
TRBJ2-7	TRBV28	TRBD1	.	CASRLDRSLYEQYF	TGTGCCAGCAGGTTGGACAGGTCCCTCTACGAGCAGTACTTC
TRBJ2-1	TRBV27	TRBD1	.	CASSLRGTGQEQFF	TGTGCCAGCAGTTTAAGGGGGACAGGACAGGAGCAGTTCTTC
TRBJ2-7	TRBV28	.	few	CASSPRTESYEQYF	TGTGCCAGCAGTCCCCGGACTGAAAGCTACGAGCAGTACTTC